These T cell receptor beta chains were read from a single sample in a study of cytotoxic CD8 clonotypes in ibrutinib-treated CLL. Data came from immunoSEQ multiplex PCR; TCRdb stores just in-frame clones and leaves some out. The sample lists 200,000 or so clones, approximately 75% occurring once. The sample consisted of PBMCs, taken after 12 months of ibrutinib treatment. These receptors all come from a human donor with chronic lymphocytic leukemia. The CDR3 runs from the conserved cysteine through the conserved F or W. The D gene is left open where the match is weak. A row's size may be missing; if present it is once, few, many or a size class.

D	size	V	length	J	DNA	CDR3
-	-	TRBV25-1	15	TRBJ2-1	TGTGCCAGCAGCCCCCCGGGACCGATCTACAATGAGCAGTTCTTC	CASSPPGPIYNEQFF
-	-	TRBV30	14	TRBJ1-2	TGTGCCTGGACTCCTACTTGGGGCAGCTATGGCTACACCTTC	CAWTPTWGSYGYTF
TRBD2	-	TRBV11-2	17	TRBJ2-1	TGTGCCAGCAGCTCCCCCGGACTAGCGCGATTGTACAATGAGCAGTTCTTC	CASSSPGLARLYNEQFF
-	-	TRBV6-4	15	TRBJ2-1	TGTGCCAGCAGTGACACAGGGCTGTTTGGCGATGAGCAGTTCTTC	CASSDTGLFGDEQFF
TRBD2	-	TRBV6-1	15	TRBJ2-2	TGTGCCACGTCGGCTAGCGGGAGTAGATCCGGGGAGCTGTTTTTT	CATSASGSRSGELFF
-	few	TRBV7-8	14	TRBJ1-2	TGTGCCAGCAGCCAATTCGGCCCGAACTATGGCTACACCTTC	CASSQFGPNYGYTF
-	few	TRBV28	18	TRBJ1-4	TGTGCCAGCAGTTTCCTTGACCCAGCTTCCCCAACTAATGAAAAACTGTTTTTT	CASSFLDPASPTNEKLFF
TRBD2	-	TRBV19	14	TRBJ2-3	TGTGCCAGTAGTATTGGGACTAGAACAGATACGCAGTATTTT	CASSIGTRTDTQYF
-	-	TRBV11-1	14	TRBJ2-7	TGTGCCAGCAGCCCTCCAGGACCCACCTACGAGCAGTACTTC	CASSPPGPTYEQYF
-	-	TRBV20-1	11	TRBJ2-7	TGCAGTGCGACGACAGGCTACGAGCAGTACTTC	CSATTGYEQYF
-	once	TRBV28	13	TRBJ2-7	TGTGCCAGCAGTGCACAGGTTACCTACGAGCAGTACTTC	CASSAQVTYEQYF
-	-	TRBV5-1	15	TRBJ2-1	TGCGCCAGCAGCTTCGAGACAGGATTCTACAATGAGCAGTTCTTC	CASSFETGFYNEQFF
-	-	TRBV9	14	TRBJ1-2	TGTGCCAGCAGCGTAGGGCCCCAAGTGGGTGGCTACACCTTC	CASSVGPQVGGYTF
-	-	TRBV4-1	15	TRBJ2-1	TGCGCCAGCAGCCGTGACAGACCGGCCTACAATGAGCAGTTCTTC	CASSRDRPAYNEQFF
-	-	TRBV28	12	TRBJ1-4	TGTGCCAGCAGAGGGGGAGATGAAAAACTGTTTTTT	CASRGGDEKLFF
TRBD2	-	TRBV9	13	TRBJ2-5	TGTGCCAGCTCCGGGACTAGCCTTGAGACCCAGTACTTC	CASSGTSLETQYF
TRBD1	-	TRBV6-6	15	TRBJ2-7	TGTGCCACCCAACGGGACAGGGGGCTAGGGTACGAGCAGTACTTC	CATQRDRGLGYEQYF
-	few	TRBV28	13	TRBJ1-2	TGTGCCAGCAGGATAGAAGACGGGAGTGGCTACACCTTC	CASRIEDGSGYTF
TRBD1	-	TRBV5-1	18	TRBJ2-1	TGCGCCAGCAGCTTGACCGGCAGGGGGCTTTCTTCCTACAATGAGCAGTTCTTC	CASSLTGRGLSSYNEQFF
-	-	TRBV7-8	15	TRBJ1-1	TGTGCCAGCAGGAACCTACAGGAGAAGAACACTGAAGCTTTCTTT	CASRNLQEKNTEAFF
TRBD1	-	TRBV10-3	15	TRBJ2-3	TGTGCCATCAGTGGCTCCGACAGGGGCACAGATACGCAGTATTTT	CAISGSDRGTDTQYF
-	-	TRBV7-2	14	TRBJ2-1	TGTGCCAGCAGCTTAGGGGGGACGGGGAAATTGCGGTTCTTC	CASSLGGTGKLRFF
-	-	TRBV4-1	16	TRBJ1-5	TGCGCCAGCAGCCAACTGCACTCGGACGTAAATCAGCCCCAGCATTTT	CASSQLHSDVNQPQHF
-	-	TRBV28	11	TRBJ2-7	TGTGCCAGCCACGACAGTTACGAGCAGTACTTC	CASHDSYEQYF
TRBD1	once	TRBV19	14	TRBJ1-3	TGTGCCAGTACAACAGGGGGTTCTGGAAACACCATATATTTT	CASTTGGSGNTIYF
-	-	TRBV18	16	TRBJ1-5	TGTGCCAGCTCACCGGCGGGGGCTCCGATAAATCAGCCCCAGCATTTT	CASSPAGAPINQPQHF
-	-	TRBV7-6	17	TRBJ2-1	TGTGCCAGCAGCTTACGGGACTTCATAGGAGGCGGCAATGAGCAGTTCTTC	CASSLRDFIGGGNEQFF
TRBD1	-	TRBV6-4	14	TRBJ1-2	TGTGCCAGCAGTGAGGACAGGACAGCATCTGGCTACACCTTC	CASSEDRTASGYTF
-	-	TRBV5-4	15	TRBJ2-1	TGTGCCAGCAGCCACCCGGGGAGAGGGTTGCATGAGCAGTTCTTC	CASSHPGRGLHEQFF
-	-	TRBV27	12	TRBJ2-1	TGTGCCAGCAGTTTAAACAATGGTGAGCAGTTCTTC	CASSLNNGEQFF
-	few	TRBV28	14	TRBJ1-5	TGTGCCAGCAGCCACAGGAGAACCTATCAGCCCCAGCATTTT	CASSHRRTYQPQHF
-	-	TRBV9	16	TRBJ2-6	TGTGCCAGCAGCGTGGCGGGGTCGGCTGGGGCCAACGTCCTGACTTTC	CASSVAGSAGANVLTF
-	once	TRBV11-2	16	TRBJ1-1	TGTGCCAGCAGCTTAGGTTATCGGGCGCGGCACACTGAAGCTTTCTTT	CASSLGYRARHTEAFF
TRBD2	-	TRBV5-4	15	TRBJ2-1	TGTGCCAGCAGCTTGGAGCTAGCGGGAAACAATGAGCAGTTCTTC	CASSLELAGNNEQFF
-	-	TRBV15	16	TRBJ2-3	TGTGCCACCAGCGAAAACCTATACAGACAAAGAGATACGCAGTATTTT	CATSENLYRQRDTQYF
-	-	TRBV4-1	15	TRBJ2-7	TGCGCCAGCAGCCCCATAGCCTCAGGGGCAAGCGAGCAGTACTTC	CASSPIASGASEQYF
-	-	TRBV7-9	17	TRBJ1-2	TGTGCCAGCAGCGAGCGCGAGGGGGGCCCACCTAAGCGAGGCTACACCTTC	CASSEREGGPPKRGYTF
-	-	TRBV28	13	TRBJ1-2	TGTGCCAGCAGTTTGGGCAGGGACTATGGCTACACCTTC	CASSLGRDYGYTF
-	-	TRBV21-1	14	TRBJ2-7	TGTGCCAGCAGCAAAGGTCTAGGGCTAGGAGAGCAGTACTTC	CASSKGLGLGEQYF
-	few	TRBV2	13	TRBJ2-5	TGTGCCAGCAGTCCCAGTTGGGGGGAGACCCAGTACTTC	CASSPSWGETQYF
TRBD2	-	TRBV4-1	15	TRBJ2-2	TGCGCCAGCAGCCCCCAACTAGCGGGAGTTGGGGAGCTGTTTTTT	CASSPQLAGVGELFF
-	-	TRBV27	16	TRBJ1-2	TGTGCCAGCAGTTTCGTGACAGCCCCTGGCCTATATGGCTACACCTTC	CASSFVTAPGLYGYTF
-	-	TRBV30	12	TRBJ2-5	TGTGCCTGGAGTGCCCGGGGAGAGACCCAGTACTTC	CAWSARGETQYF
TRBD1	-	TRBV5-5	17	TRBJ2-5	TGTGCCAGCAGCTTGGAAGACCCGGGACAGGGGAGGGAGACCCAGTACTTC	CASSLEDPGQGRETQYF
TRBD1	-	TRBV30	15	TRBJ1-5	TGTGCCTGGTCGAAGACCGGGACAGGGAATCAGCCCCAGCATTTT	CAWSKTGTGNQPQHF
TRBD1	-	TRBV6-5	14	TRBJ2-7	TGTGCCAGTGAACCGGGACAGGGGAAATTCGGGAAGTACTTC	CASEPGQGKFGKYF
-	-	TRBV11-1	13	TRBJ1-2	TGTGCCAGCAGCTTACCGACGTCGGGGGACCACACCTTC	CASSLPTSGDHTF
-	-	TRBV2	15	TRBJ2-3	TGTGCCAGCAGTGAACCAGGGGTTGTAACAGATACGCAGTATTTT	CASSEPGVVTDTQYF
-	-	TRBV20-1	11	TRBJ2-7	TGCATGAACGGGAGAGCCTACGAGCAGTACTTC	CMNGRAYEQYF
-	-	TRBV7-9	15	TRBJ2-1	TGTGCCAGCAGCTTAATAGCGGCTTCCTACAATGAGCAGTTCTTC	CASSLIAASYNEQFF
-	-	TRBV6-1	15	TRBJ2-3	TGTGCCAGCAGTGAGATCGTTGGGAGAACAGATACGCAGTATTTT	CASSEIVGRTDTQYF
-	-	TRBV2	14	TRBJ1-4	TGTGCCAGCAGTGAGGTGACAACTAATGAAAAACTGTTTTTT	CASSEVTTNEKLFF